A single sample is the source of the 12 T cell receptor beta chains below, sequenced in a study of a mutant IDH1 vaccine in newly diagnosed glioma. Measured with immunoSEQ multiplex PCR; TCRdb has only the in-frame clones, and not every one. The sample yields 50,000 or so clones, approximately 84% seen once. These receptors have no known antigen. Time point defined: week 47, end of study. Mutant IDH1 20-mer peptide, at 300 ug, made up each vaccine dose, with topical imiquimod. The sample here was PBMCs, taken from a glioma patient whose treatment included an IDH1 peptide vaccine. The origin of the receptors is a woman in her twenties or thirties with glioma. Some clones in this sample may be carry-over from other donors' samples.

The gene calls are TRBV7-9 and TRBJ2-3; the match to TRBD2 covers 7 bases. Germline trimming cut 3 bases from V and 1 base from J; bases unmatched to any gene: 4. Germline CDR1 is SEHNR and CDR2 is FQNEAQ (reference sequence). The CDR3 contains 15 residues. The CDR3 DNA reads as TGTGCCAGCAGCTTCACTGGGGGGGGCACAGATACGCAGTATTTT. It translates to CASSFTGGGTDTQYF.

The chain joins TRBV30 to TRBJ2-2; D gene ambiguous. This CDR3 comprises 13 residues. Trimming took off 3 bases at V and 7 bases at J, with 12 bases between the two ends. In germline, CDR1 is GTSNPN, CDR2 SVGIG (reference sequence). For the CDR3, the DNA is TGTGCCTGGAGGGGTAGGTCGGACGGGGAGCTGTTTTTT. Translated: CAWRGRSDGELFF. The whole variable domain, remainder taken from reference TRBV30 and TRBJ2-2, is SQTIHQWPATLVQPVGSPLSLECTVEGTSNPNLYWYRQAAGRGLQLLFYSVGIGQISSEVPQNLSASRPQDRQFILSSKKLLLSDSGFYLCAWRGRSDGELFFGEGSRLTVL.

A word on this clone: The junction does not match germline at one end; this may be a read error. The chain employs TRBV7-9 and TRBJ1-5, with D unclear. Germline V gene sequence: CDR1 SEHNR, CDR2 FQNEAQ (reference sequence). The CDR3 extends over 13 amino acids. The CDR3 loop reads CASSPHGNRPQHF. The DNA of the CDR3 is TGTGCCAGCAGTCCCCATGGGAATCGGCCCCAGCATTTT.

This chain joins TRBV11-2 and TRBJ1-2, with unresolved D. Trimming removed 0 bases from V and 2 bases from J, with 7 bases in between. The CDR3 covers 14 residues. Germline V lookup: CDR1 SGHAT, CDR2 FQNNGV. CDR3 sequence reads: CASSLDRRNYGYTF. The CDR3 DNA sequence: TGTGCCAGCAGCTTAGACAGGCGGAACTATGGCTACACCTTC.

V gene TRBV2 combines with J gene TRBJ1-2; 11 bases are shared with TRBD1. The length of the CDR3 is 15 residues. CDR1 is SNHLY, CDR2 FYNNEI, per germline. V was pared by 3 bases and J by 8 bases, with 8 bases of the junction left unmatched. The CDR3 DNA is TGTGCCAGCAGTGAGGTGGCGGGACAGGGGGACGGCTACACCTTC. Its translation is CASSEVAGQGDGYTF.

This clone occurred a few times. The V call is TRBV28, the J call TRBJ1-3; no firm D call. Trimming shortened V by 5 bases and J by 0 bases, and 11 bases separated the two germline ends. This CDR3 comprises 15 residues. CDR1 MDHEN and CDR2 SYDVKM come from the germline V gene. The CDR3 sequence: CASSNFRSSGNTIYF. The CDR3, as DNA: TGTGCCAGCAGTAACTTTCGTAGCTCTGGAAACACCATATATTTT. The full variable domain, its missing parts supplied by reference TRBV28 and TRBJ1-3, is DVKVTQSSRYLVKRTGEKVFLECVQDMDHENMFWYRQDPGLGLRLIYFSYDVKMKEKGDIPEGYSVSREKKERFSLILESASTNQTSMYLCASSNFRSSGNTIYFGEGSWLTVV.

The CDR3 nucleotides are TGTGCCAGCCAGGGGCCTCCCACCTACGAGCAGTACTTC. It specifies CASQGPPTYEQYF. The chain couples TRBV7-9 to TRBJ2-7, with D possibly matching TRBD1 (6 bases). CDR1 and CDR2 (germline): SEHNR, FQNEAQ (reference sequence). V lost 8 bases and J lost 2, with 13 bases in between. The CDR3 loop spans 13 amino acids. The variable domain in full, completed from reference TRBV7-9 and TRBJ2-7, reads DTGVSQNPRHKITKRGQNVTFRCDPISEHNRLYWYRQTLGQGPEFLTYFQNEAQLEKSRLLSDRFSAERPKGSFSTLEIQRTEQGDSAMYLCASQGPPTYEQYFGPGTRLTVT.

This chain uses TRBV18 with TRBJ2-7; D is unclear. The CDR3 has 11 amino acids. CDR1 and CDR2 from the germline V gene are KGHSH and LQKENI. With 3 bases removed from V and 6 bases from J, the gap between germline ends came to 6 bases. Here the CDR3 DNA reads TGTGCCAGCTCACCGAGCGCCGAGCAGTACTTC. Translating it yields CASSPSAEQYF.

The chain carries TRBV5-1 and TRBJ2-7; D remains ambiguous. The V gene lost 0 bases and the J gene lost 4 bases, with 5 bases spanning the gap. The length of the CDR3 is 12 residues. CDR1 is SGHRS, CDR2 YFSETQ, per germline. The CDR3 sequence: CASSLGVYEQYF. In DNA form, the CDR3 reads TGCGCCAGCAGCTTGGGGGTGTACGAGCAGTACTTC.

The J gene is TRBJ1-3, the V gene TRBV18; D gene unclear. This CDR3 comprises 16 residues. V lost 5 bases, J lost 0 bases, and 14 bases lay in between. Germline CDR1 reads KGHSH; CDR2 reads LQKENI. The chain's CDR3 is CASSIGPVSSGNTIYF. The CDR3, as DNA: TGTGCCAGCTCAATCGGACCCGTGTCCTCTGGAAACACCATATATTTT.

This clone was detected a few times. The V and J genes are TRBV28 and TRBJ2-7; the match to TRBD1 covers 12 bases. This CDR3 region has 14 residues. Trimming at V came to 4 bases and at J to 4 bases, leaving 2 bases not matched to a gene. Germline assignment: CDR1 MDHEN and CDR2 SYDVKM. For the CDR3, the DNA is TGTGCCAGCAGTTCGGGACAGGGGGCTTACGAGCAGTACTTC. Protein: CASSSGQGAYEQYF.

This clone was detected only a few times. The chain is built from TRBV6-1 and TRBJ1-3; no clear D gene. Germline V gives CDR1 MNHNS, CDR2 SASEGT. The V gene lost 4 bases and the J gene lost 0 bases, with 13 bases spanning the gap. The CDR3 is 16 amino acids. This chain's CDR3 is CASSVNAGFSGNTIYF. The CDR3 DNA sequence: TGTGCCAGCAGTGTAAACGCGGGGTTCTCTGGAAACACCATATATTTT.